The sequence of this T cell receptor (beta chain) was determined in a study of identical twins. Study-wide findings and caveats: Researchers caution that invariant MAIT and iNKT cells could partly confound zero-insertion analyses. Beta out-of-frame twin sharing showed a weaker excess.

This clonotype has only a few counts. Its antigen is unidentified. The germline CDR1 and CDR2 sequences are SGHRS and YFSETQ. CDR3 length: 15 amino acids. Trimming removed 8 bases from V and 8 bases from J, with 22 bases in between. TCRdb processed the 5' RACE reads anew with MiXCR; each CDR3 protein has one entry. The sample contains 1.5 million to 2 million distinct CDR3 sequences, less than 35% of which appear only once. This receptor was obtained from a newborn girl in good health. The chain combines TRBV5-1 with TRBJ1-4, with D unclear. Material for sequencing was cord blood. The CDR3 is CASSPGRRRWEKLFF. The CDR3 bases are TGCGCCAGTTCCCCCGGGAGACGCCGGTGGGAAAAACTGTTTTTT.